The 29 T cell receptor beta chains below come from one sample, sequenced in a study of a mutant IDH1 vaccine in newly diagnosed glioma. Time point here: week 23, last vaccination. Every vaccination contained 300 ug of the mutant IDH1 20-mer peptide and was paired with topical imiquimod. TCRdb's copy holds only in-frame clones and misses some; the assay was immunoSEQ multiplex PCR. The table shows approximately 79,000 clones, with approximately 89% occurring only once. Antigens of these TCRs are unknown. The material was PBMCs, obtained from a glioma patient whose treatment included an IDH1 peptide vaccine. The receptor set was obtained from a woman between 45 and 60 years old with glioma.

The chain uses TRBV10-3 and TRBJ2-1, with TRBD2 matching 13 bases. Germline loops: CDR1 ENHRY, CDR2 SYGVKD. This CDR3 region has 16 residues. V dropped 6 bases and J dropped 6; count of bases not matched to a gene: 8. Written as DNA, the CDR3 is TGTGCCATCAGGAAACTTACTAGCGGGAGGGGCAATGAGCAGTTCTTC. It is translated as CAIRKLTSGRGNEQFF.

V usage is TRBV27 and J usage is TRBJ1-2; TRBD1 might be the D (5 bases). This CDR3 is 17 amino acids long. Germline-derived CDR1 and CDR2 are MNHEY and SMNVEV (reference sequence). Trimming removed 5 bases at V and 4 bases at J, with 23 bases between. The CDR3 DNA reads TGTGCCAGCAGTCCCATGCCTATTTTAATTACAGGCTATGGCTACACCTTC. As protein: CASSPMPILITGYGYTF.

This clone was detected only once. The chain recombines TRBV11-2 with TRBJ1-2; 8 bases are shared with TRBD1. V trimming: 3 bases; J trimming: 6 bases; junction bases outside the gene matches: 6. Germline V lookup: CDR1 SGHAT, CDR2 FQNNGV. The CDR3 runs 14 residues. The CDR3 DNA is TGTGCCAGCAGCTTGAATAGACAGGGGAATGGCTACACCTTC. Its translation: CASSLNRQGNGYTF.

The chain links TRBV4-2 to TRBJ2-2; 15 bases fit TRBD2. Germline-derived CDR1 and CDR2 are LGHNA and YNFKEQ. V lost 6 bases and J lost 0; bases outside the gene matches: 5. CDR3 size: 18 residues. CDR3 sequence: CASRAGLAGGTNTGELFF. Written as DNA, the CDR3 is TGTGCCAGCAGAGCGGGACTAGCGGGAGGCACGAACACCGGGGAGCTGTTTTTT.

V and J are TRBV19 and TRBJ1-5, with unresolved D. The CDR3 length is 15 residues. Germline CDR1 LNHDA, CDR2 SQIVND (reference sequence). Trimming took off 0 bases at V and 0 bases at J, with 6 bases between the two ends. CDR3 sequence reads: CASSIEGHSNQPQHF. Written as DNA, the CDR3 is TGTGCCAGTAGTATAGAGGGTCATAGCAATCAGCCCCAGCATTTT.

The CDR3 nucleotides are TGTGCCAGCAGCCTCACAGGGGAGACGTATGGCTACACCTTC. Amino acid sequence: CASSLTGETYGYTF. This chain links TRBV5-5 with TRBJ1-2; TRBD1 agrees at 7 bases. The CDR3 extends over 14 amino acids. The V gene's germline CDR1 is SGHKS and CDR2 YYEKEE (reference sequence). The V and J ends lost 4 bases and 5 bases, in that order; junction bases with no gene match: 8.

This chain uses TRBV5-1 with TRBJ2-3; perhaps D is TRBD1 or TRBD2 (8 bases each). The CDR3 is 20 residues long. The germline gives CDR1 SGHRS, CDR2 YFSETQ. The V end was cut by 4 bases, the J end by 2 bases, with 29 bases between. CDR3 coding DNA: TGCGCCAGCAGCGGACGTGGGCAGGGGGCAGGTAGCGGGATCACAGATACGCAGTATTTT. Its protein product is CASSGRGQGAGSGITDTQYF.

The CDR3 sequence: CATSKTGGAEGYTF. CDR3 sequence (DNA): TGTGCCACCAGTAAGACAGGGGGCGCTGAGGGCTACACCTTC. V and J are TRBV15 and TRBJ1-2; 10 positions match TRBD1. Germline CDR1 reads LNHNV; CDR2 reads YYDKDF (reference sequence). CDR3 length equals 14 residues. The J segment lost 8 bases and the V segment lost 6 bases, leaving 9 bases of the junction unmatched. Full variable domain (outside the CDR3, taken from reference TRBV15 and TRBJ1-2): DAMVIQNPRYQVTQFGKPVTLSCSQTLNHNVMYWYQQKSSQAPKLLFHYYDKDFNNEADTPDNFQSRRPNTSFCFLDIRSPGLGDTAMYLCATSKTGGAEGYTFGSGTRLTVV.

V and J are TRBV7-9 and TRBJ2-1, with 8 bases identical to TRBD2. V shed 1 base, J shed 0 bases, and the junction held 2 bases outside the gene matches. Germline-derived CDR1 and CDR2 are SEHNR and FQNEAQ (reference sequence). This CDR3 has 16 residues. The CDR3 loop reads CASSLGLAGSYNEQFF. Written as DNA, the CDR3 is TGTGCCAGCAGCTTAGGTCTAGCGGGCTCCTACAATGAGCAGTTCTTC.

The chain couples TRBV15 to TRBJ1-1; no clear D gene. This CDR3 has 15 amino acids. The germline V gene has CDR1 LNHNV and CDR2 YYDKDF (reference sequence). V lost 0 bases to trimming and J lost 10 bases, with 18 bases between them. The CDR3 coding sequence is TGTGCCACCAGCAGAGATCGGTCAGGACCCACGGGAGCTTTCTTT. Its protein is CATSRDRSGPTGAFF.

The CDR3 is CASSLTLNEKLFF. In DNA form, the CDR3 reads TGCGCCAGCAGCTTGACGTTGAATGAAAAACTGTTTTTT. V is TRBV5-1 and J is TRBJ1-4; no clear D gene. Germline V gives CDR1 SGHRS, CDR2 YFSETQ. The CDR3 runs 13 residues. The V end was cut by 1 base, the J end by 5 bases, with 6 bases between.

This clone was seen a few times. The chain recombines TRBV5-1 with TRBJ1-1, with a weak D call TRBD1 (6 bases). Germline V gene sequence: CDR1 SGHRS, CDR2 YFSETQ. The CDR3 spans 12 residues. The germline V and J ends were trimmed by 4 bases and 13 bases, with 17 bases remaining between them. The DNA for the CDR3 is TGCGCCAGCAGCCCCGGGACGGGACATGGTTTCTTT. As protein: CASSPGTGHGFF.

The J gene is TRBJ1-1, the V gene TRBV2; 9 nucleotides agree with TRBD1. Trimming cost V 1 base and J 6 bases; bases outside gene matches: 3. The CDR3 length is 14 residues. Looked up from germline, CDR1 is SNHLY and CDR2 is FYNNEI. The CDR3 sequence is CASSEGDRDAEAFF. Here the CDR3 DNA reads TGTGCCAGCAGTGAAGGGGACAGGGACGCTGAAGCTTTCTTT.

This chain links TRBV7-6 with TRBJ2-7; TRBD1 is a possible D gene (6 bases). The germline V gene has CDR1 SGHVS and CDR2 FNYEAQ. The CDR3 contains 15 residues. Trimming cost V 4 bases and J 3 bases, with 16 bases left between them. DNA for the CDR3: TGTGCCAGCAGCTCTACGACAGGATTCCTCTACGAGCAGTACTTC. Protein product: CASSSTTGFLYEQYF.

The V and J genes are TRBV5-1 and TRBJ2-6, with D maybe TRBD2 (7 bases). Trimming took off 3 bases at V and 2 bases at J, with 15 bases between the two ends. The germline CDR1 and CDR2 sequences are SGHRS and YFSETQ. The CDR3 runs 17 residues. The CDR3 loop reads CASSSVPGGAGANVLTF. DNA for the CDR3: TGCGCCAGCAGCTCCGTCCCGGGGGGCGCTGGGGCCAACGTCCTGACTTTC.

V and J are TRBV5-1 and TRBJ2-2; D is ambiguous. This CDR3 is 14 amino acids long. V lost 0 bases to trimming and J lost 3 bases, with 6 bases between them. Germline CDR1 and CDR2: SGHRS and YFSETQ. This CDR3 reads CASSLESYTGELFF. CDR3 sequence (DNA): TGCGCCAGCAGCTTGGAGTCTTACACCGGGGAGCTGTTTTTT.

This clone was counted between two and nine times. The chain joins TRBV18 to TRBJ1-4, with TRBD1 as a possible D gene (5 bases). In germline, CDR1 is KGHSH, CDR2 LQKENI. The V and J ends lost 3 bases and 0 bases respectively, with 8 bases between them. The CDR3 is 15 amino acids. The CDR3 sequence: CASSPDTTTNEKLFF. CDR3 sequence (DNA): TGTGCCAGCTCACCGGACACGACAACTAATGAAAAACTGTTTTTT. Combining the CDR3 with reference TRBV18 and TRBJ1-4 gives the whole variable domain NAGVMQNPRHLVRRRGQEARLRCSPMKGHSHVYWYRQLPEEGLKFMVYLQKENIIDESGMPKERFSAEFPKEGPSILRIQQVVRGDSAAYFCASSPDTTTNEKLFFGSGTQLSVL.

About this clone itself: Relative to the germline gene, one junction end is altered; a read error may explain this. This rearrangement joins TRBV10-3 to TRBJ1-2; weak D call: TRBD1 (5 bases). This CDR3 has 13 amino acids. Germline CDR1 and CDR2: ENHRY and SYGVKD. CDR3 protein: CAISDPDTEGYTF. The CDR3 nucleotides are TGTGCCATTAGTGACCCGGACACTGAGGGCTACACCTTC.

The J gene is TRBJ2-6, the V gene TRBV2, with D perhaps assigned TRBD1 or TRBD2 (5 bases each). The V and J ends lost 10 bases and 4 bases respectively, with 17 bases between them. The CDR3 totals 15 residues. CDR1 SNHLY and CDR2 FYNNEI come from the germline V gene. The CDR3 is CATLGVRSGANVLTF. DNA for the CDR3: TGTGCCACCCTGGGGGTAAGGTCCGGGGCCAACGTCCTGACTTTC.

V is TRBV9 and J is TRBJ1-3; 8 bases line up with TRBD1. V shed 1 base, J shed 0 bases, and the junction held 15 bases outside the gene matches. Germline V gene lookup returns CDR1 SGDLS and CDR2 YYNGEE. This CDR3 has 20 amino acids. CDR3: CASSVNPGQADKNSGNTIYF. DNA of the CDR3: TGTGCCAGCAGCGTAAATCCGGGACAGGCCGATAAAAACTCTGGAAACACCATATATTTT. The variable domain in full, with the rest retrieved from reference TRBV9 and TRBJ1-3, is DSGVTQTPKHLITATGQRVTLRCSPRSGDLSVYWYQQSLDQGLQFLIQYYNGEERAKGNILERFSAQQFPDLHSELNLSSLELGDSALYFCASSVNPGQADKNSGNTIYFGEGSWLTVV.

This chain connects TRBV5-1 to TRBJ2-7; 9 nucleotides match TRBD1. The length of the CDR3 is 14 residues. With 4 bases clipped from V and 5 bases from J, the junction kept 7 bases outside the gene matches. Germline V gives CDR1 SGHRS, CDR2 YFSETQ. The CDR3 here is CASSDRDRVHEQYF. As DNA, the CDR3 is TGCGCCAGCAGCGACCGGGACAGGGTCCACGAGCAGTACTTC.

The chain combines TRBV19 with TRBJ1-4; D unclear. CDR1 and CDR2 (germline): LNHDA, SQIVND (reference sequence). V lost 3 bases to trimming and J lost 3 bases, with 11 bases between them. The CDR3 is 15 amino acids. The chain's CDR3 is CASSMSGGANEKLFF. The CDR3 DNA reads TGTGCCAGTAGTATGTCGGGCGGAGCTAATGAAAAACTGTTTTTT.

The chain couples TRBV28 to TRBJ1-1; D might be TRBD1 (5 bases). Germline V lookup: CDR1 MDHEN, CDR2 SYDVKM. The CDR3 consists of 16 residues. Trimming pared 5 bases from V and 0 bases from J, leaving 16 bases between. The CDR3 loop reads CASSVLWGRMNTEAFF. CDR3 DNA sequence: TGTGCCAGCAGTGTTCTATGGGGGAGGATGAACACTGAAGCTTTCTTT.

This chain joins TRBV30 and TRBJ2-7; 9 bases agree with TRBD1. The CDR3 length is 11 residues. Germline V CDR1 and CDR2: GTSNPN, SVGIG (reference sequence). This CDR3 reads CGTGDSYEQYF. In nucleotides, the CDR3 is TGTGGGACAGGGGATAGCTACGAGCAGTACTTC. Looking up the rest from reference TRBV30 and TRBJ2-7 gives the full variable domain: SQTIHQWPATLVQPVGSPLSLECTVEGTSNPNLYWYRQAAGRGLQLLFYSVGIGQISSEVPQNLSASRPQDRQFILSSKKLLLSDSGFYLCGTGDSYEQYFGPGTRLTVT.

V usage is TRBV6-1 and J usage is TRBJ1-6; no clear D gene. This CDR3 region has 14 residues. Germline assignment: CDR1 MNHNS and CDR2 SASEGT. V gave up 2 bases and J gave up 8 bases, with 10 bases separating them. The CDR3: CASSENGSYSPLHF. The CDR3 DNA follows: TGTGCCAGCAGTGAAAATGGGAGTTATTCACCCCTCCACTTT.

The V and J genes are TRBV7-9 and TRBJ2-3; D is unclear. The CDR3 spans 15 residues. Germline CDR1 SEHNR, CDR2 FQNEAQ (reference sequence). Trimming shortened V by 5 bases and J by 2 bases, and 14 bases separated the two germline ends. The CDR3 is CASSPPGVTTDTQYF. CDR3 nucleotides: TGTGCCAGCAGCCCCCCGGGTGTCACCACAGATACGCAGTATTTT.

V and J are TRBV19 and TRBJ1-1, with D possibly being TRBD1 (6 bases). This CDR3 contains 15 residues. Between the trimmed V and J ends, which lost 6 bases and 0 bases, there was a span of 14 bases. CDR1 and CDR2 (germline): LNHDA, SQIVND (reference sequence). CDR3 residues: CASSGRGYMNTEAFF. Written as DNA, the CDR3 is TGTGCCAGTAGCGGCAGGGGTTATATGAACACTGAAGCTTTCTTT.

This clone has only one observation. The chain has TRBV19 and TRBJ1-2, with TRBD1 matching 7 bases. V shed 7 bases, J shed 5 bases, and the junction held 4 bases outside the gene matches. CDR1 and CDR2 (germline): LNHDA, SQIVND (reference sequence). CDR3 length equals 12 residues. CDR3 region: CASIGTAYGYTF. CDR3 coding DNA: TGTGCCAGTATTGGGACAGCGTATGGCTACACCTTC.

Written as DNA, the CDR3 is TGTGCCAGCAGGTCCGGGACAGGGACTAATTCACCCCTCCACTTT. Translated, it gives CASRSGTGTNSPLHF. This chain connects TRBV6-5 to TRBJ1-6; the match to TRBD1 covers 9 bases. This CDR3 has 15 residues. CDR1 is MNHEY and CDR2 is SVGAGI in the germline V gene. V lost 6 bases and J lost 6; bases outside the gene matches: 6.